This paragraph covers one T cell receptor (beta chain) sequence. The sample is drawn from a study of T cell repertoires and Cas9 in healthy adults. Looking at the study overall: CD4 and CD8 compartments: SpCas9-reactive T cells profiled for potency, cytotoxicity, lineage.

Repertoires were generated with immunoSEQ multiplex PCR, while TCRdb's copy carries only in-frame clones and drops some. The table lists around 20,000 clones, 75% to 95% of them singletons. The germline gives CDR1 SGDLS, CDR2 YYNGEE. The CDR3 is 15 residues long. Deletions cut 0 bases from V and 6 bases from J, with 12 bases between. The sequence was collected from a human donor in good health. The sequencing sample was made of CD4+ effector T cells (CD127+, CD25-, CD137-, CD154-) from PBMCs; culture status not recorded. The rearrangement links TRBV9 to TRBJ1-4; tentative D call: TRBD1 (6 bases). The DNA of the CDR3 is TGTGCCAGCAGCGTAGGGAACAGGGAGGATGAAAAACTGTTTTTT. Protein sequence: CASSVGNREDEKLFF. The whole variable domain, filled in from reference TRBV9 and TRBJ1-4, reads DSGVTQTPKHLITATGQRVTLRCSPRSGDLSVYWYQQSLDQGLQFLIQYYNGEERAKGNILERFSAQQFPDLHSELNLSSLELGDSALYFCASSVGNREDEKLFFGSGTQLSVL.